Listed below are T cell receptor beta chains from one sample, sequenced in a study of post-analysis software for immune sequencing data. One entry per CDR3 protein results from TCRdb running MiXCR on the PCR reads. The data show some 500,000 distinct CDR3 sequences, with roughly 45% seen just once and 9.5% to 13% held by the top ten. Input material: blood. The source is a girl under 18 with multiple sclerosis. CDR3s include the opening cysteine and the closing phenylalanine or tryptophan. The order of the fields is D gene, V gene, clone size, J gene, CDR3 protein, CDR3 DNA. The D gene is left open where the match is weak. Not every row has a clone size; where given, it reads once, few, many or a size class.

D: TRBD2
V: TRBV7-2
size: few
J: TRBJ2-7
CDR3: CASSLDVLRGLAETYEQYF
DNA: TGTGCCAGCAGCTTAGACGTTCTCAGGGGACTAGCGGAAACCTACGAGCAGTACTTC

D: NA
V: TRBV7-6
size: few
J: TRBJ2-7
CDR3: CASSLGPGSLSYEQYF
DNA: TGTGCCAGCAGCTTAGGCCCTGGCTCTTTATCCTACGAGCAGTACTTC

D: NA
V: TRBV4-2
size: NA
J: TRBJ1-5
CDR3: CASSQDIGPQPQHF
DNA: TGTGCCAGCAGCCAAGATATTGGGCCTCAGCCCCAGCATTTT

D: TRBD1
V: TRBV5-1
size: NA
J: TRBJ2-7
CDR3: CASSLQPGQSSYEQYF
DNA: TGCGCCAGCAGCTTGCAACCGGGACAGAGCTCCTACGAGCAGTACTTC

D: NA
V: TRBV28
size: NA
J: TRBJ2-3
CDR3: CASSLYQLRDAKTDTQYF
DNA: TGTGCCAGCAGTTTATATCAACTCCGGGACGCAAAAACAGATACGCAGTATTTT

D: NA
V: TRBV20-1
size: few
J: TRBJ1-4
CDR3: CSARGTVNNEKLFF
DNA: TGCAGTGCTAGAGGGACGGTTAATAATGAAAAACTGTTTTTT

D: TRBD1
V: TRBV6-5
size: once
J: TRBJ1-1
CDR3: CASVGTGFTVNTEAFF
DNA: TGTGCCAGCGTCGGGACAGGGTTTACGGTGAACACTGAAGCTTTCTTT

D: NA
V: TRBV29-1
size: NA
J: TRBJ1-1
CDR3: CSVLAGATEAFF
DNA: TGCAGCGTTTTGGCGGGGGCCACTGAAGCTTTCTTT

D: NA
V: TRBV4-3
size: NA
J: TRBJ2-7
CDR3: CASSRGAGEQYF
DNA: TGCGCCAGCAGTAGGGGAGCAGGCGAGCAGTACTTC

D: NA
V: TRBV5-1
size: NA
J: TRBJ2-1
CDR3: CASSLEVGGEFF
DNA: TGCGCCAGCAGCTTGGAGGTCGGTGGTGAGTTCTTC

D: NA
V: TRBV3-1
size: NA
J: TRBJ1-2
CDR3: CASSQDRTSYGYTF
DNA: TGTGCCAGCAGCCAAGACCGTACTTCCTATGGCTACACCTTC

D: NA
V: TRBV5-1
size: NA
J: TRBJ1-1
CDR3: CASGNRVNTEAFF
DNA: TGCGCCAGCGGAAACAGGGTGAACACTGAAGCTTTCTTT

D: NA
V: TRBV7-6
size: NA
J: TRBJ2-7
CDR3: CASSHRDDSYEQYF
DNA: TGTGCCAGCAGCCACAGGGATGACTCCTACGAGCAGTACTTC